The rows below give T cell receptor beta chains drawn from one sample of a study of T cell repertoires in cytomegalovirus infection. Using its own MiXCR run on the reads, TCRdb lists one record per CDR3 protein. The sample lists around 200,000 distinct CDR3 sequences, 35% to 40% occurring once. These TCRs are of unknown antigen specificity. The sample here was CD8+ T cells from cultured PBMCs, taken from culture after CMV antigen stimulation. The receptors originated from a human donor in good health (CMV status not recorded). Some clones in this sample may be carry-over from other donors' samples. CDR3s include the opening cysteine and the closing phenylalanine or tryptophan. D genes are given only for firm matches. Not every row has a clone size; where given, it reads once, few, many or a size class.

d_call j_call v_call clone_size cdr3_aa cdr3_nt
- TRBJ2-7 TRBV27 - CASSFKGAYEQYF TGTGCCAGCAGTTTCAAGGGCGCGTACGAGCAGTACTTC
TRBD1 TRBJ2-1 TRBV4-2 - CASSQARTGASPDNEQFF TGTGCCAGCAGCCAGGCGCGGACAGGGGCCTCCCCGGACAATGAGCAGTTCTTC
- TRBJ1-2 TRBV11-2 - CASSFGPIYGYAF TGTGCCAGCAGCTTCGGCCCCATCTATGGCTACGCCTTC
- TRBJ2-2 TRBV6-1 few CASSELGRSRGELFF TGTGCCAGCAGTGAATTGGGACGGAGCAGGGGGGAGCTGTTTTTT
- TRBJ2-5 TRBV7-8 - CASSLAGRQAQYF TGTGCCAGCAGCTTAGCGGGACGTCAGGCCCAGTACTTC
TRBD2 TRBJ2-7 TRBV7-2 many CASSGSSGRRSYEQYF TGTGCCAGCAGCGGATCAAGCGGGAGGCGATCCTACGAGCAGTACTTC
- TRBJ2-3 TRBV3-1 few CASSQGGASPLWDTQYF TGTGCCAGCAGCCAAGGAGGGGCTAGCCCTCTCTGGGATACGCAGTATTTT
TRBD2 TRBJ2-3 TRBV12-3/TRBV12-4 few CASSHLGEGIADTQYF TGTGCCAGCAGCCACCTCGGGGAGGGGATCGCAGATACGCAGTATTTT
- TRBJ1-5 TRBV5-5 - CASSLARVGSNQPQHF TGTGCCAGCAGCTTGGCCAGGGTGGGAAGCAATCAGCCCCAGCATTTT
- TRBJ2-1 TRBV7-6 - CASSFPEGDSDNEQFF TGTGCCAGCAGCTTTCCCGAGGGGGATTCGGACAATGAGCAGTTCTTC
- TRBJ2-7 TRBV28 - CASSFRRQITYYEQYF TGTGCCAGCAGTTTCCGGAGACAGATAACCTACTACGAGCAGTACTTC
- TRBJ2-3 TRBV27 - CASSLSGLPVKYRQYF TGTGCCAGCAGTTTATCCGGACTCCCGGTAAAATATAGGCAGTATTTT
- TRBJ1-5 TRBV19 many CASSMRGVRYQPQHF TGTGCCAGTAGTATGAGGGGGGTAAGGTATCAGCCCCAGCATTTT
TRBD1 TRBJ2-3 TRBV5-5 - CASSIQQGGSTDTQYF TGTGCCAGCAGCATTCAACAGGGGGGTTCCACAGATACGCAGTATTTT
- TRBJ1-1 TRBV6-2/TRBV6-3 few CASMEDLNTEAFF TGTGCCAGCATGGAGGATTTGAACACTGAAGCTTTCTTT
TRBD2 TRBJ2-3 TRBV7-8 many CASSLSASGGAWNTQYF TGTGCCAGCAGCTTAAGTGCTAGCGGGGGGGCCTGGAATACGCAGTATTTT
- TRBJ2-1 TRBV7-9 few CASSLTRTLSYEQFF TGTGCCAGCAGCCTTACCCGGACCCTTAGCTATGAGCAGTTCTTC
TRBD2 TRBJ2-2 TRBV11-2 - CASSLVASGSGNTGELFF TGTGCCAGCAGCTTAGTAGCTAGCGGGAGCGGGAACACCGGGGAGCTGTTTTTT
- TRBJ1-2 TRBV7-9 - CASSGGSGGGYGYTF TGTGCCAGCAGCGGCGGTTCGGGAGGGGGCTATGGCTACACCTTC
- TRBJ2-1 TRBV2 few CRGGTGPRERQFF TGTCGGGGGGGGACAGGACCCCGGGAGCGGCAGTTCTTC
- TRBJ2-1 TRBV9 - CASSNRVEAASSYNEQFF TGTGCCAGCAGCAATCGAGTCGAGGCGGCTAGCTCCTACAATGAGCAGTTCTTC
- TRBJ2-3 TRBV7-6 many CASSLEQGVMGTDTQYF TGTGCCAGCAGCTTAGAACAGGGAGTTATGGGAACAGATACGCAGTATTTT
TRBD1 TRBJ1-4 TRBV7-4 - CASSPGGTATTTNEKLFF TGTGCCAGCAGCCCAGGCGGGACAGCGACAACAACTAATGAAAAACTGTTTTTT
- TRBJ2-2 TRBV7-8 few CASSPRGDGELFF TGTGCCAGCAGCCCTAGGGGTGACGGGGAGCTGTTTTTT
- TRBJ2-1 TRBV7-4 once CASSLGTPLENEQFF TGTGCCAGCAGCCTCGGGACACCCCTGGAGAATGAGCAGTTCTTC
TRBD1 TRBJ1-6 TRBV7-9 few CASSPYPPPGQLNSPLHF TGTGCCAGCAGCCCATACCCCCCCCCGGGACAGCTAAATTCACCCCTCCACTTT
TRBD1 TRBJ2-3 TRBV19 - CASSMIPQGTDTQYF TGTGCCAGTAGTATGATTCCACAGGGGACAGATACGCAGTATTTT
TRBD1 TRBJ2-1 TRBV7-9 few CASSWGQGASDEQFF TGTGCCAGCAGCTGGGGACAGGGGGCGTCGGATGAGCAGTTCTTC
- TRBJ2-3 TRBV28 few CASSLYGPTDTQYF TGTGCCAGCAGTTTATACGGGCCCACAGATACGCAGTATTTT
- TRBJ2-5 TRBV5-4 - CASSLRREILPLIGETQYF TGTGCCAGCAGCTTGCGTAGGGAGATACTCCCTCTCATCGGAGAGACCCAGTACTTC
- TRBJ2-7 TRBV6-1 few CASTPGPGYEQYF TGTGCCAGCACCCCGGGGCCCGGCTACGAGCAGTACTTC
TRBD1 TRBJ2-5 TRBV27 few CASSSQTGEETQYF TGTGCCAGCAGTTCTCAAACAGGGGAAGAGACCCAGTACTTC
TRBD1 TRBJ2-1 TRBV29-1 few CSVNPGTGNEQFF TGCAGCGTAAACCCGGGGACAGGGAATGAGCAGTTCTTC
- TRBJ1-1 TRBV11-2 - CASSYKAQGRLNTEAFF TGTGCCAGCAGCTACAAGGCACAGGGCAGATTGAACACTGAAGCTTTCTTT
- TRBJ2-1 TRBV7-6 - CASSLGEGNEQFF TGTGCCAGCAGCTTAGGAGAAGGAAATGAGCAGTTCTTC
TRBD2 TRBJ2-3 TRBV13 - CASSDSGGAQGDTQYF TGTGCCAGCAGCGATAGCGGGGGGGCCCAGGGAGATACGCAGTATTTT
- TRBJ2-1 TRBV12-3/TRBV12-4 many CASSLPGPSYNEQFF TGTGCCAGCAGTTTACCGGGGCCCTCCTACAATGAGCAGTTCTTC
- TRBJ1-3 TRBV28 - CASSFIGDFGNTIYF TGTGCCAGCAGTTTCATAGGGGACTTCGGAAACACCATATATTTT
- TRBJ1-2 TRBV4-2 few CASSQVAAARYGYTF TGTGCCAGCAGCCAAGTAGCGGCAGCCAGATATGGCTACACCTTC
TRBD2 TRBJ2-7 TRBV27 - CASSPASGELEVQRYF TGTGCCAGCAGTCCCGCTAGCGGGGAGCTAGAGGTGCAGCGGTACTTC
- TRBJ2-5 TRBV7-9 few CASSSPQEYQETQYF TGTGCCAGCAGCTCCCCTCAAGAGTACCAAGAGACCCAGTACTTC
- TRBJ2-5 TRBV13 - CASSLTEGETQYF TGTGCCAGCAGCCTCACGGAGGGGGAGACCCAGTACTTC
- TRBJ1-1 TRBV27 - CASSLSKDGNTEAFF TGTGCCAGCAGTTTATCGAAGGACGGGAACACTGAAGCTTTCTTT
TRBD2 TRBJ2-5 TRBV2 few CASILRSGGPGETQYF TGTGCCAGCATACTTAGGTCGGGAGGGCCGGGAGAGACCCAGTACTTC
TRBD2 TRBJ2-7 TRBV2 - CASSAGGVDEQYF TGTGCCAGCTCGGCGGGAGGAGTCGACGAGCAGTACTTC
TRBD1 TRBJ2-1 TRBV5-1 - CASSSWGSGTANNEQFF TGCGCCAGCAGCTCCTGGGGCTCCGGGACAGCTAACAATGAGCAGTTCTTC
TRBD2 TRBJ2-1 TRBV7-8 - CASSSGLAGAYWDEQFF TGTGCCAGCAGCTCCGGACTAGCGGGGGCCTATTGGGATGAGCAGTTCTTC
- TRBJ2-6 TRBV7-8 - CASSGQGAGANVLNF TGTGCCAGCAGCGGGCAGGGTGCTGGGGCCAACGTCCTGAATTTC
- TRBJ1-3 TRBV9 - CASSAGSLGNTIYF TGTGCCAGCAGCGCGGGGAGCCTGGGAAACACCATATATTTT
- TRBJ1-1 TRBV28 medium-sized CASSKKGSWITEAFF TGTGCCAGCAGTAAAAAAGGAAGCTGGATCACTGAAGCTTTCTTT
- TRBJ2-2 TRBV7-8 - CASTSPPATNTGELFF TGTGCCAGCACCTCGCCGCCTGCTACGAACACCGGGGAGCTGTTTTTT
- TRBJ2-1 TRBV6-1 - CASSENSWGNEQFF TGTGCCAGCAGTGAAAACTCCTGGGGGAATGAGCAGTTCTTC
- TRBJ2-3 TRBV7-2 - CASSLARDTQYF TGTGCCAGCAGCTTAGCCCGAGATACGCAGTATTTT
TRBD2 TRBJ2-2 TRBV28 - CASHRGVSNTGELFF TGTGCCAGCCATCGGGGGGTGTCGAACACCGGGGAGCTGTTTTTT